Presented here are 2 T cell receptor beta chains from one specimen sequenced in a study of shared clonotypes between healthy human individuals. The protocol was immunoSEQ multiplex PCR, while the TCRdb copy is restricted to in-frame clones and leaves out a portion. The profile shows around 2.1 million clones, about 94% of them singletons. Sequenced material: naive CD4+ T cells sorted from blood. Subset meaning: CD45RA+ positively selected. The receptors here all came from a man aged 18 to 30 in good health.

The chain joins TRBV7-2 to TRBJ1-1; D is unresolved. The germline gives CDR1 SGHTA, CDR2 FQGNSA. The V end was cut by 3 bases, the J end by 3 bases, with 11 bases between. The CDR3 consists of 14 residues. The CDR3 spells CASSFGRGDTEAFF. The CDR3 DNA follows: TGTGCCAGCAGCTTCGGGCGGGGTGACACTGAAGCTTTCTTT.

This CDR3 is CASSPPAGGPFADTQYF. DNA of the CDR3: TGTGCCAGCTCACCACCAGCGGGAGGGCCATTTGCAGATACGCAGTATTTT. The chain links TRBV18 to TRBJ2-3; 10 nucleotides align to TRBD2. The trim removed 0 bases at V and 4 bases at J, leaving 7 bases unmatched. Germline CDR1 is KGHSH and CDR2 is LQKENI. The CDR3 has 17 amino acids. The whole variable domain, filled in from reference TRBV18 and TRBJ2-3, reads NAGVMQNPRHLVRRRGQEARLRCSPMKGHSHVYWYRQLPEEGLKFMVYLQKENIIDESGMPKERFSAEFPKEGPSILRIQQVVRGDSAAYFCASSPPAGGPFADTQYFGPGTRLTVL.